This section outlines one T cell receptor beta chain sequence together with its context. Its antigen is still unknown. V shed 9 bases, J shed 0 bases, and the junction held 14 bases outside the gene matches. The CDR3 runs 16 residues. CDR1 and CDR2 (germline): LNHDA, SQIVND (reference sequence). The record originates from a study of early stage breast cancer tumors. Study outcomes and limitations: Compared with adjacent normal breast tissue, tumors showed about 2.3-fold greater T cell density and higher clonality. In about 85% of the 16 patients, blood comparison separated tumor from normal breast.

Produced via immunoSEQ multiplex PCR; TCRdb's table is partial and in-frame only. The sample shows just over 70,000 clones, 65% to 85% of them seen only once. The TCR was taken from a person in their sixties with breast cancer. This chain joins TRBV19 and TRBJ2-7; 7 nucleotides line up with TRBD1. Sequenced: blood. The CDR3 bases are TGTGCCAGCACTCACCAGACAGGGTCCCTCTCCTACGAGCAGTACTTC. Residues: CASTHQTGSLSYEQYF.